This record concerns one TCR beta chain sequence. CDR3 length: 15 residues. Germline CDR1 reads SGHTA; CDR2 reads FQGNSA. The V and J ends lost 6 bases and 5 bases respectively, with 16 bases between them. The sample originates from a study of blood T cell repertoires in COVID-19. Clones were read by immunoSEQ multiplex PCR, and TCRdb kept only the in-frame ones, dropping some. The sample shows some 80,000 clones, about four fifths of them seen only once. The TCR comes from an elderly woman with active or convalescent COVID-19. This rearrangement joins TRBV7-2 to TRBJ2-2, with D unresolved. Sequenced input: peripheral blood. The CDR3 DNA is TGTGCCAGCAGTTCCGCGGCCAGTCGGACCGGGGAGCTGTTTTTT. Amino acid sequence: CASSSAASRTGELFF.